The 3 T cell receptor beta chains below all came from one sample that was sequenced in a study of blood T cells in healthy people across ages. Sample-barcoded 5' priming and a J-beta primer mix drove a second PCR of roughly 6 to 12 cycles. TCRdb passed the 5' RACE reads through MiXCR, listing each CDR3 protein once. The table has roughly 500,000 distinct CDR3 sequences, 27% seen once. The sequencing input was blood. These receptors were taken from a woman between 65 and 79 years old in good health.

This clonotype came up many times. V gene TRBV6-6 combines with J gene TRBJ2-2; 8 nucleotides match TRBD2. CDR3 length equals 15 residues. V shed 5 bases and J 1 base; nucleotides not matched to a gene: 3. Germline V gene sequence: CDR1 MNHNY, CDR2 SVGAGI (reference sequence). The DNA of the CDR3 is TGTGCCAGCAGTCCGGCGGGGGGGAACACCGGGGAGCTGTTTTTT. Translated, it gives CASSPAGGNTGELFF.

This clonotype occurred a few times. This chain connects TRBV20-1 to TRBJ2-2; no reliable D call. Trimming pared 4 bases from V and 0 bases from J, leaving 9 bases between. The CDR3 contains 14 residues. Germline assignment: CDR1 DFQATT and CDR2 SNEGSKA (reference sequence). The CDR3 coding sequence is TGCAGTGCTACCGCGACGGCGAACACCGGGGAGCTGTTTTTT. Protein product: CSATATANTGELFF.

The chain carries TRBV6-2 or TRBV6-3 and TRBJ2-1, with D maybe TRBD2 (7 bases). Germline V gene lookup returns CDR1 MNHEY and CDR2 SVGEGT. This CDR3 comprises 18 residues. V lost 11 bases and J 8 bases, leaving 34 bases between the germline ends. DNA of the CDR3: TGTGCCTCGGGGGGAGACCAGGGGCTTCTTTTCCGGGGGCATGAGCAGTTCTTC. Its translation: CASGGDQGLLFRGHEQFF.